One and the same sample provided the 14 T cell receptor beta chains below, sequenced in a study of T cell clonality in common variable immunodeficiency. Produced via immunoSEQ multiplex PCR; TCRdb's table is partial and in-frame only. This sample comprises roughly 60,000 clones, none seen once only. The sequenced material came from peripheral blood mononuclear cells. The receptors come from a person aged 18-70 years in good health.

At least ten counts were recorded for this clone. The CDR3 end is not reached by the read, which stops 3 residues before it; the germline J gene fills it in. The genes are TRBV20-1 and TRBJ2-5; unclear D gene. V was shortened by 0 bases and J by 0 bases, with 8 bases between the two germline ends. The CDR3 consists of 14 residues. The V gene's germline CDR1 is DFQATT and CDR2 SNEGSKA (reference sequence). CDR3 protein: CSARDSTYQETQYF. CDR3 DNA, as far as it was read: TGCAGTGCTAGAGATAGCACGTACCAAGAGACC.

This clone came up many times. The CDR3 end falls 3 residues outside the read, so it is completed with the germline J gene. V and J are TRBV19 and TRBJ1-5; TRBD1 matches 8 bases. The CDR3 consists of 15 residues. Germline CDR1 LNHDA, CDR2 SQIVND (reference sequence). V gave up 5 bases and J gave up 1 base; unmatched junction bases: 4. The chain's CDR3 is CASSRQGQSNQPQHF. Incomplete CDR3 DNA: TGTGCCAGTAGTCGACAGGGGCAAAGCAATCAGCCC. The full variable domain, its missing parts supplied by reference TRBV19 and TRBJ1-5, is DGGITQSPKYLFRKEGQNVTLSCEQNLNHDAMYWYRQDPGQGLRLIYYSQIVNDFQKGDIAEGYSVSREKKESFPLTVTSAQKNPTAFYLCASSRQGQSNQPQHFGDGTRLSIL.

There are many counts of this clone. The read terminates 3 residues ahead of where the CDR3 ends, so the germline J gene completes it. This sequence joins TRBV19 and TRBJ2-1, with D perhaps TRBD2 (5 bases). The germline V gene encodes CDR1 LNHDA and CDR2 SQIVND (reference sequence). This CDR3 is 15 amino acids long. The V and J ends lost 4 bases and 3 bases respectively, with 13 bases between them. CDR3 loop: CASSTTSGYYNEQFF. CDR3 DNA, as far as it was read: TGTGCCAGTAGTACGACCAGCGGATACTACAATGAG.

This clone has at least ten counts. The read stops 3 residues short of the end of the CDR3; the missing end is completed from the germline J gene. The genes are TRBV20-1 and TRBJ2-7; D gene uncertain. Germline loops: CDR1 DFQATT, CDR2 SNEGSKA (reference sequence). The CDR3 contains 11 residues. With 3 bases removed from V and 2 bases from J, the gap between germline ends came to 5 bases. Partial CDR3 DNA: TGCAGTGCTAGTCCTACCTACGAG. It is translated as CSASPTYE. The CDR3, in full, reads CSASPTYEQYF.

The sample holds many counts of this clone. The read ends 3 residues before the CDR3 terminus; that terminus is restored from the germline J gene. V usage is TRBV20-1 and J usage is TRBJ2-5, with 9 positions matching TRBD1. Germline CDR1 is DFQATT and CDR2 is SNEGSKA (reference sequence). Unmatched junction bases numbered 2, after V lost 6 bases and J lost 3 bases. The CDR3 totals 12 residues. The part of the CDR3 DNA that was read is TGCAGTGCGTGGACAGGGGAAGAGACC. The encoded protein is CSAWTGEET. The complete CDR3 protein is CSAWTGEETQYF.

There are many counts of this clone. CDR3 residues: CASSFTRGDQETQYF. The part of the CDR3 DNA that was read is TGCGCCAGCAGCTTTACCAGGGGAGACCAAGAGACC. V gene TRBV5-1 combines with J gene TRBJ2-5, with D possibly matching TRBD1 (6 bases). The read ends 3 residues before the CDR3 terminus; that terminus is restored from the germline J gene. The CDR3 runs 15 residues. Germline assignment: CDR1 SGHRS and CDR2 YFSETQ. Trimming removed 2 bases from V and 0 bases from J, with 11 bases in between.

This clone came up many times. The CDR3 end lies 3 residues beyond the end of the read and is filled in from the germline J gene. The chain is built from TRBV6-1 and TRBJ2-1; D not certain. Germline V CDR1 and CDR2: MNHNS, SASEGT. V shed 4 bases and J shed 6 bases, with 4 bases lying between them. The CDR3 consists of 11 residues. The CDR3 bases that were read are TGTGCCAGCAGTGCCCGCAATGAG. Protein: CASSARNE. The full CDR3 protein is CASSARNEQFF.

This clone was observed many times. The read falls 3 residues short of the CDR3 end, and the missing part is taken from the germline J gene. V is TRBV7-3 and J is TRBJ2-1; 15 positions agree with TRBD2. J lost 4 bases, V lost 0 bases, and 13 bases had no gene match. The CDR3 has 21 residues. Germline V gene data show CDR1 as SGHTA and CDR2 as FQGTGA. CDR3 DNA, as far as it was read: TGTGCCAGCAGCTTAACCCCGCCGGGACTAGCGGGAGGAATCGGGTACAATGAG. Translating gives CASSLTPPGLAGGIGYNE. The complete CDR3 protein is CASSLTPPGLAGGIGYNEQFF. The full variable domain, completed using reference TRBV7-3 and TRBJ2-1, is GAGVSQTPSNKVTEKGKYVELRCDPISGHTALYWYRQSLGQGPEFLIYFQGTGAADDSGLPNDRFFAVRPEGSVSTLKIQRTERGDSAVYLCASSLTPPGLAGGIGYNEQFFGPGTRLTVL.

Many counts were recorded for this clone. The read halts 3 residues ahead of the CDR3 end, with the missing end drawn from the germline J gene. The chain is built from TRBV12-5 and TRBJ2-1; 9 bases are a match to TRBD1. Per germline, CDR1 LGHNT and CDR2 FRNRAP. The trim removed 1 base at V and 5 bases at J, leaving 6 bases unmatched. This CDR3 has 16 residues. The DNA read from the CDR3 is TGTGCTAGTGGTTTGGGGACAGGGGCGATCCACAATGAG. It codes for CASGLGTGAIHNE. The whole CDR3 reads CASGLGTGAIHNEQFF.

Notes on this clone: The CDR3 goes on 3 residues after the read ends, and that part is filled in from the germline J gene. This sequence joins TRBV5-5 and TRBJ2-1, with a possible D match to TRBD2 (6 bases). Germline CDR1 and CDR2: SGHKS and YYEKEE (reference sequence). The length of the CDR3 is 13 residues. The V and J ends lost 4 bases and 7 bases respectively, with 12 bases between them. The sequenced CDR3 bases are TGTGCCAGCAGCATCACTAGCTTAAATGAG. Protein sequence: CASSITSLNE. The CDR3 in its entirety is CASSITSLNEQFF.

This clone was counted at least ten times. The read ends 3 residues early relative to the CDR3; the germline J gene fills the gap. The chain combines TRBV5-1 with TRBJ2-5; TRBD2 is a possible D gene (7 bases). Germline V gene lookup returns CDR1 SGHRS and CDR2 YFSETQ. Between the trimmed V and J ends, which lost 6 bases and 2 bases, there was a span of 17 bases. The CDR3 loop spans 15 amino acids. The sequenced CDR3 bases are TGCGCCAGCATGGGGGCGGGAGCACATCAAGAGACC. As protein: CASMGAGAHQET. The CDR3 as a whole reads CASMGAGAHQETQYF.

This clone has a count of ten or more. CDR3 region: CAISDSPTSGTDTQYF. CDR3 DNA (partial): TGTGCCATCAGTGACTCGCCGACTAGCGGCACAGATACG. V is TRBV10-3 and J is TRBJ2-3; 8 bases line up with TRBD2. Read coverage stops 3 residues before the CDR3 terminus; the germline J gene supplies the remainder. The CDR3 covers 16 residues. From germline, CDR1 is ENHRY and CDR2 SYGVKD. Trimming took 3 bases from V and 1 from J; bases not matched to a gene: 6.

This clone showed up many times. The read stops 3 residues short of the end of the CDR3; the missing end is completed from the germline J gene. The chain has TRBV5-1 and TRBJ2-3, with 11 bases matching TRBD2. Germline V CDR1 and CDR2: SGHRS, YFSETQ. V shed 4 bases, J shed 7 bases, and the junction held 11 bases outside the gene matches. This CDR3 has 16 amino acids. The CDR3 protein is CASSGSGLAGGYTQYF. CDR3 DNA, as far as it was read: TGCGCCAGCAGCGGGTCAGGGCTAGCGGGAGGCTATACG.

This clone occurred many times. The read comes to an end 3 residues before the CDR3 does, leaving the germline J gene to fill in the end. V and J are TRBV5-1 and TRBJ2-7, with a weak D call TRBD1 (7 bases). Germline V CDR1 and CDR2: SGHRS, YFSETQ. The CDR3 length is 14 residues. V was pared by 2 bases and J by 2 bases, with 11 bases between. CDR3 protein: CASSFRGAAYEQYF. The CDR3 bases that were read are TGCGCCAGCAGCTTCAGGGGGGCGGCCTACGAG.